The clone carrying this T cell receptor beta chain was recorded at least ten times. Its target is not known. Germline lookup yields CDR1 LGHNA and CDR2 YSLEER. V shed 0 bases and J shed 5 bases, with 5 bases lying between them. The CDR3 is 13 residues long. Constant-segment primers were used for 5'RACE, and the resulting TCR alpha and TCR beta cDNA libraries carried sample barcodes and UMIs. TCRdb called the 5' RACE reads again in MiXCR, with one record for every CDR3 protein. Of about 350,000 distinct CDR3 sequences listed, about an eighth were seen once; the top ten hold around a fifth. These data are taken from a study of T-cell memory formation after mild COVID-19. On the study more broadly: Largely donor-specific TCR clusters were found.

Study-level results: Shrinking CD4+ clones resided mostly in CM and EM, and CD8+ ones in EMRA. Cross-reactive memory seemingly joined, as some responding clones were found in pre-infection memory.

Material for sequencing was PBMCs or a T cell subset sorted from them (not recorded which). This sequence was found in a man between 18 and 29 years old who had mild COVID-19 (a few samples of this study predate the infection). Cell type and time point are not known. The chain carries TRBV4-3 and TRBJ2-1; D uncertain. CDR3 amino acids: CASSQDWDNEQFF. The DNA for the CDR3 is TGCGCCAGCAGCCAAGATTGGGACAATGAGCAGTTCTTC.